Shown below are 2 T cell receptor beta chains from a single sample sequenced in a study of blood T cells in healthy people across ages. A sample-barcoded 5' primer and a J-beta primer mix were used in a second PCR of roughly 7 to 11 cycles. TCRdb re-analysed the 5' RACE reads in MiXCR, keeping a single row per CDR3 protein. This table has 600,000 to 650,000 distinct CDR3 sequences, about 53% appearing once. The sample comprised blood. Every receptor here comes from a man in his sixties in good health.

This chain links TRBV5-1 with TRBJ1-2; TRBD1 might be the D (5 bases). From germline, CDR1 is SGHRS and CDR2 YFSETQ. With 1 base removed from V and 8 bases from J, the gap between germline ends came to 12 bases. There are 13 residues in the CDR3. This CDR3 reads CASSLREGSGYTF. CDR3 nucleotide sequence: TGCGCCAGCAGCTTGCGTGAGGGGAGCGGCTACACCTTC.

This clonotype has just a few counts. The gene calls are TRBV15 and TRBJ2-5; tentatively, D is TRBD2 (6 bases). The CDR3 is 14 residues long. Germline CDR1 reads LNHNV; CDR2 reads YYDKDF (reference sequence). The V gene lost 1 base and the J gene lost 2 bases, with 8 bases spanning the gap. The CDR3 DNA sequence: TGTGCCACCAGCAGAGTAGCGGTACAAGAGACCCAGTACTTC. This sequence encodes CATSRVAVQETQYF.